What follows are 29 T cell receptor beta chains derived from one specimen sequenced in a study of identical twins. TCRdb re-called the 5' RACE reads with MiXCR, one entry per CDR3 protein. The profile shows 700,000 or so distinct CDR3 sequences, about 20% of them singletons. A further study also used this sample, focusing on T cells expressing NK-cell markers.

The source material was PBMCs. Receptor source: a woman younger than 30 in good health.

This clonotype came up a few times. The V gene is TRBV29-1, the J gene TRBJ2-1, with D perhaps matching TRBD1 (5 bases). CDR1 and CDR2 from the germline V gene are SQVTM and ANQGSEA. V dropped 7 bases and J dropped 7 bases, with 20 bases sitting between them. This CDR3 is built from 14 residues. The CDR3 loop is CSADAGLASNEQFF. The CDR3 nucleotides read TGCAGCGCCGACGCAGGGTTGGCGTCGAATGAGCAGTTCTTC.

V and J are TRBV4-1 and TRBJ2-1, with 9 bases aligning to TRBD2. The CDR3 totals 13 residues. The ends lost 4 bases at V and 14 bases at J; junction bases unmatched: 9. CDR1 is MGHRA and CDR2 is YSYEKL in the germline V gene. The CDR3 nucleotides are TGCGCCAGCAGCCGAGTAGCGGGAGAGGCGGAGTTCTTC. Residues: CASSRVAGEAEFF.

This clonotype was seen a few times. The chain is built from TRBV12-3 or TRBV12-4 and TRBJ1-2; D is ambiguous. The CDR3 is 12 residues long. V lost 7 bases and J 4 bases, leaving 10 bases between the germline ends. The CDR3 region is CASTFEGYGYTF. DNA for the CDR3: TGTGCCAGCACGTTCGAGGGCTATGGCTACACCTTC.

In this sample, this clonotype turned up a few times. The V and J genes are TRBV27 and TRBJ2-3; 10 nucleotides line up with TRBD2. The germline V gene has CDR1 MNHEY and CDR2 SMNVEV (reference sequence). With V trimmed by 2 bases and J by 4 bases, 6 bases remained unmatched. The CDR3 spans 16 residues. The CDR3, as DNA: TGTGCCAGCAGTTTAAGAGCGGGGGGGGTTTCAGATACGCAGTATTTT. Residues: CASSLRAGGVSDTQYF.

This clonotype came up many times. The chain uses TRBV20-1 and TRBJ1-2; 7 bases are a match to TRBD1. The CDR3 has 15 residues. V shed 5 bases, J shed 3 bases, and the junction held 12 bases outside the gene matches. Per germline, CDR1 DFQATT and CDR2 SNEGSKA (reference sequence). For the CDR3, the DNA is TGCAGTGCTTCCGACAGGGTCAGCACCGACTATGGCTACACCTTC. Its translation is CSASDRVSTDYGYTF.

There are a few counts of this clonotype. The J gene is TRBJ1-1, the V gene TRBV9; maybe TRBD1 (6 bases). The CDR3 consists of 15 residues. V lost 1 base and J lost 1, with 11 bases in between. CDR1 is SGDLS, CDR2 YYNGEE, per germline. The CDR3 DNA reads TGTGCCAGCAGCGTACTAACAGGGCGGAACACTGAAGCTTTCTTT. Its protein product is CASSVLTGRNTEAFF.

The chain employs TRBV7-9 and TRBJ2-1; possibly TRBD1 for D (7 bases). Germline loops: CDR1 SEHNR, CDR2 FQNEAQ (reference sequence). The CDR3 covers 16 residues. Trimming stripped 5 bases from V and 4 bases from J, with 18 bases between. CDR3 nucleotide sequence: TGTGCCAGCAGCCCGTTGGAGGGGGCTCTTTACAATGAGCAGTTCTTC. Its translation: CASSPLEGALYNEQFF.

The chain has TRBV20-1 and TRBJ2-7, with D perhaps matching TRBD1 (5 bases). The CDR3 is 13 residues long. Germline V gene lookup returns CDR1 DFQATT and CDR2 SNEGSKA (reference sequence). Trimming stripped 1 base from V and 3 bases from J, with 10 bases between. The CDR3 DNA reads TGCAGTGCTAGAGGTCAGGGTTACTACGAGCAGTACTTC. Encoded protein: CSARGQGYYEQYF.

This chain's CDR3 is CASRVRLAGDNEQFF. Here the CDR3 DNA reads TGTGCCAGCAGGGTCAGACTAGCGGGGGACAATGAGCAGTTCTTC. V gene TRBV2 combines with J gene TRBJ2-1, with 12 bases aligning to TRBD2. Trimming at V came to 6 bases and at J to 5 bases, leaving 5 bases not matched to a gene. The CDR3 has 15 amino acids. Looked up from germline, CDR1 is SNHLY and CDR2 is FYNNEI.

The chain couples TRBV6-1 to TRBJ2-5, with TRBD2 matching 8 bases. Germline loops: CDR1 MNHNS, CDR2 SASEGT. V gave up 5 bases and J gave up 1 base; unmatched junction bases: 3. This CDR3 has 14 residues. CDR3 nucleotides: TGTGCCAGCAGTCCGACTAGCGCCCAAGAGACCCAGTACTTC. Translation: CASSPTSAQETQYF.

The V call is TRBV7-2, the J call TRBJ2-1, with 12 bases fitting TRBD2. CDR1 and CDR2 from the germline V gene are SGHTA and FQGNSA. The ends lost 2 bases at V and 8 bases at J; junction bases unmatched: 1. The CDR3 is 14 amino acids. The CDR3: CASSLTSGRHEQFF. In DNA, the CDR3 is TGTGCCAGCAGCTTAACTAGCGGGAGGCATGAGCAGTTCTTC.

The chain couples TRBV20-1 to TRBJ2-1; D possibly corresponds to TRBD2 (6 bases). The CDR3 extends over 13 amino acids. Germline CDR1 reads DFQATT; CDR2 reads SNEGSKA (reference sequence). The V and J ends lost 5 bases and 7 bases respectively, with 15 bases between them. In nucleotides, the CDR3 is TGCAGTGCTTGGGACTCCTCTAAGAATGAGCAGTTCTTC. Residues: CSAWDSSKNEQFF.

This clonotype was found a few times. The chain uses TRBV12-3 or TRBV12-4 and TRBJ1-2; no definite D call. The CDR3 loop spans 14 amino acids. V lost 7 bases, J lost 4 bases, and 16 bases lay in between. The CDR3, as DNA: TGTGCCAGCACCCCACGGGGATGGAGCTATGGCTACACCTTC. The encoded protein is CASTPRGWSYGYTF.

This clonotype was seen a handful of times. V and J are TRBV7-9 and TRBJ1-5; no clear D gene. V lost 1 base and J 9 bases, leaving 13 bases between the germline ends. CDR1 SEHNR and CDR2 FQNEAQ come from the germline V gene (reference sequence). The CDR3 spans 14 residues. This CDR3 reads CASSLEGGMTPQHF. CDR3 nucleotides: TGTGCCAGCAGCTTAGAAGGCGGGATGACGCCCCAGCATTTT.

The rearrangement joins TRBV7-2 to TRBJ1-2; 10 bases line up with TRBD1. Trimming took 5 bases from V and 4 from J; bases not matched to a gene: 7. The V gene's germline CDR1 is SGHTA and CDR2 FQGNSA. CDR3 length equals 15 residues. For the CDR3, the DNA is TGTGCCAGCAGCCCGGACGGGACAGGGGCCTATGGCTACACCTTC. Translated: CASSPDGTGAYGYTF.

This chain connects TRBV15 to TRBJ1-3, with a possible D match to TRBD1 (5 bases). V lost 7 bases and J lost 2, with 15 bases in between. This CDR3 spans 15 amino acids. Germline loops: CDR1 LNHNV, CDR2 YYDKDF (reference sequence). CDR3 nucleotide sequence: TGTGCCACCACCTTGGACCGGGGCGCTGGAAACACCATATATTTT. Translation gives CATTLDRGAGNTIYF.

The CDR3 bases are TGCAGCGTTGAAGATGGCAGCTCCTACGAGCAGTACTTC. This encodes CSVEDGSSYEQYF. This chain uses TRBV29-1 with TRBJ2-7; D call uncertain. The CDR3 sequence is 13 residues long. Trimming pared 0 bases from V and 0 bases from J, leaving 6 bases between. CDR1 and CDR2 from the germline V gene are SQVTM and ANQGSEA.

V and J are TRBV13 and TRBJ2-1, with unresolved D. V was trimmed by 4 bases and J by 0 bases, leaving 10 bases between them. Per the germline V gene, CDR1 is PRHDT and CDR2 is FYEKMQ (reference sequence). The CDR3 consists of 15 residues. CDR3 amino acids: CASSSGSSSYNEQFF. The CDR3 nucleotides read TGTGCCAGCAGCTCGGGTTCGAGCTCCTACAATGAGCAGTTCTTC.

This clonotype was seen a handful of times. V gene TRBV20-1 combines with J gene TRBJ1-2; D is unresolved. V dropped 3 bases and J dropped 0 bases, with 8 bases sitting between them. This CDR3 is 13 amino acids long. CDR1 is DFQATT and CDR2 is SNEGSKA in the germline V gene (reference sequence). This CDR3 is CSASPAPNYGYTF. DNA of the CDR3: TGCAGTGCTAGTCCAGCTCCTAACTATGGCTACACCTTC.

This clonotype came up a few times. The genes are TRBV6-1 and TRBJ2-1; 12 bases are a match to TRBD2. V trimming: 6 bases; J trimming: 8 bases; junction bases outside the gene matches: 8. CDR1 is MNHNS and CDR2 is SASEGT in the germline V gene. This CDR3 has 15 residues. Written as DNA, the CDR3 is TGTGCCAGCAGGCCAACTAGCGGGAGGTTCTATGAGCAGTTCTTC. It is translated as CASRPTSGRFYEQFF.

This clonotype was counted only a few times. The chain couples TRBV7-9 to TRBJ2-1, with D perhaps TRBD1 (6 bases). The CDR3 is 13 amino acids. V was trimmed by 8 bases and J by 3 bases, leaving 11 bases between them. CDR1 SEHNR and CDR2 FQNEAQ come from the germline V gene (reference sequence). The CDR3 sequence: CASAGQNYNEQFF. The CDR3 DNA reads TGTGCCAGCGCCGGACAGAACTACAATGAGCAGTTCTTC.

The chain couples TRBV29-1 to TRBJ2-1, with D maybe TRBD1 (7 bases). Germline loops: CDR1 SQVTM, CDR2 ANQGSEA. The CDR3 consists of 12 residues. For the CDR3, the DNA is TGCGGAGGGGGCGCGTCCTACAATGAGCAGTTCTTC. It yields the protein CGGGASYNEQFF.

A few counts support this clonotype. The chain recombines TRBV5-6 with TRBJ1-4; no definite D call. The CDR3 totals 13 residues. The V end lost 1 base, the J end lost 8 bases, and 9 bases lay between the germline ends. Germline loops: CDR1 SGHDT, CDR2 YYEEEE. DNA of the CDR3: TGTGCCAGCAGCTTGTCGAGGGTCGAAAAACTGTTTTTT. Translation gives CASSLSRVEKLFF.

The rearrangement links TRBV5-1 to TRBJ2-1; 8 bases are shared with TRBD2. V was pared by 0 bases and J by 9 bases, with 2 bases of the junction left unmatched. The CDR3 sequence is 13 residues long. Per germline, CDR1 SGHRS and CDR2 YFSETQ. For the CDR3, the DNA is TGCGCCAGCAGCTTGGGGGGACTAGTTGAGCAGTTCTTC. Residues: CASSLGGLVEQFF.

The chain employs TRBV7-9 and TRBJ2-2; D ambiguous. The CDR3 extends over 14 amino acids. The germline gives CDR1 SEHNR, CDR2 FQNEAQ (reference sequence). The V gene lost 3 bases and the J gene lost 3 bases, with 8 bases spanning the gap. The CDR3 DNA is TGTGCCAGCAGCTTGCCTCGGGACACCGGGGAGCTGTTTTTT. It codes for CASSLPRDTGELFF.

This clonotype was counted between two and nine times. The CDR3 DNA sequence: TGCGCCAGCAGCCAAGGGGCAGGGGGCTTCGTGAACACTGAAGCTTTCTTT. This translates into CASSQGAGGFVNTEAFF. The chain combines TRBV4-3 with TRBJ1-1, with 8 nucleotides matching TRBD1. Germline CDR1 is LGHNA and CDR2 is YSLEER. The CDR3 has 17 amino acids. The J segment lost 0 bases and the V segment lost 1 base, leaving 7 bases of the junction unmatched.

J is TRBJ2-6 and V is TRBV6-2 or TRBV6-3; D gene ambiguous. CDR1 is MNHEY, CDR2 SVGEGT, per germline. The CDR3 runs to 15 residues. Trimming removed 7 bases from V and 0 bases from J, with 10 bases in between. The CDR3 region is CASKTPSSGANVLTF. Here the CDR3 DNA reads TGTGCCAGCAAAACACCTAGCTCTGGGGCCAACGTCCTGACTTTC.

The V gene is TRBV10-3, the J gene TRBJ2-7; D is possibly TRBD1 (6 bases). V was pared by 1 base and J by 4 bases, with 11 bases between. The germline CDR1 and CDR2 sequences are ENHRY and SYGVKD. This CDR3 contains 14 residues. CDR3 sequence reads: CAISELTGAYEQYF. CDR3 sequence (DNA): TGTGCCATCAGTGAGTTGACAGGAGCGTACGAGCAGTACTTC.

The V gene is TRBV12-3 or TRBV12-4, the J gene TRBJ2-5, with a tentative D call TRBD1 (6 bases). CDR3 length equals 15 residues. The germline V and J ends were trimmed by 4 bases and 0 bases, with 12 bases remaining between them. The CDR3 DNA reads TGTGCCAGCAGTTCCAGGGGCGAGCACCAAGAGACCCAGTACTTC. Amino acids: CASSSRGEHQETQYF.